This TCR beta chain was documented in a study of tumor-infiltrating lymphocytes in primary liver carcinoma. Study-level information: The cohort included men and women aged 30 to 69 years. Each of the samples returned roughly 3.65 to 8 million productive TCRbeta reads (a yield similar across tissue types). Findings of the study overall: A significantly higher top-250-clone fraction was recorded for tumors than for blood (p = 0.039). Tumor region pairs outstripped tumor-adjacent and tumor-blood pairs in overlap.

The blood RNA (from unsorted whole blood) was obtained, and germline DNA was also extracted. This clonotype was picked up many times. What it recognizes is unknown. The CDR3 is made up of 12 amino acids. Germline V gene data show CDR1 as GTSNPN and CDR2 as SVGIG (reference sequence). V was trimmed by 2 bases and J by 3 bases, leaving 7 bases between them. A primer in the constant region served to generate TCR beta cDNA from 450 to 600 ng of total RNA. Three nested multiplex PCR rounds, a slightly modified ARM-PCR, produced the libraries for TCR beta. Use of TRBV1-TRBV30 forward primers with a C-beta reverse primer characterized the first two PCR rounds, which lasted around 9 cycles each. MiXCR, run by TCRdb on the multiplex PCR reads, gives a single entry per CDR3 protein. The sample holds about 310,000 distinct CDR3 sequences, about 50% seen once.

Source material: peripheral blood. The sequence was obtained from a woman in her 30s with primary liver carcinoma and hepatitis B virus infection. This chain connects TRBV30 to TRBJ1-2; D is uncertain. CDR3 DNA: TGTGCCTGGAGTTCGGCAGACTATGGCTACACCTTC. Translating it yields CAWSSADYGYTF.